These T cell receptor beta chains were read from a single sample in a study of human T cells and chemical hapten exposure. MiXCR, run by TCRdb on the RACE reads, gives a single entry per CDR3 protein. The data show tens of thousands of distinct CDR3 sequences, 11% seen once. Sample: whole blood, taken in connection with sensitization to the hapten diphenylcyclopropenone (DPC). The receptors come from a woman aged 40 to 55 with alopecia areata. Some clones in this sample may be carry-over from other donors' samples. The CDR3 runs from the conserved cysteine through the conserved F or W. D genes are given only for firm matches. Clone sizes are given selectively: once, few, many, or a class where the clone is expanded.

d_gene: TRBD2
j_gene: TRBJ2-7
len: 12
abundance: many
v_gene: TRBV29-1
CDR3nt: TGCAGCGTTGAAGATCCGGGGGGAGAGCAGTACTTC
CDR3aa: CSVEDPGGEQYF

d_gene: NA
j_gene: TRBJ1-2
len: 14
abundance: many
v_gene: TRBV3-1
CDR3nt: TGTGCCAGCAGCCAAGATTGGCCATCCTATGGCTACACCTTC
CDR3aa: CASSQDWPSYGYTF

d_gene: TRBD1
j_gene: TRBJ2-5
len: 16
abundance: NA
v_gene: TRBV6-1
CDR3nt: TGTGCCAGCAGTGATCTTCCGGGACAGGGGGCGGAGACCCAGTACTTC
CDR3aa: CASSDLPGQGAETQYF

d_gene: NA
j_gene: TRBJ1-1
len: 15
abundance: many
v_gene: TRBV5-6
CDR3nt: TGTGCCAGCAGTGAGGTAGGGGGGACCAAAACTGAAGCTTTCTTT
CDR3aa: CASSEVGGTKTEAFF

d_gene: NA
j_gene: TRBJ1-3
len: 14
abundance: many
v_gene: TRBV10-2
CDR3nt: TGCGCCAGCAGTGAGTTGCGCTCTGGAAACACCATATATTTT
CDR3aa: CASSELRSGNTIYF

d_gene: NA
j_gene: TRBJ2-6
len: 15
abundance: many
v_gene: TRBV19
CDR3nt: TGTGCCAGTAGTTCCTCCCGCTCTGGGGCCAACGTCCTGACTTTC
CDR3aa: CASSSSRSGANVLTF

d_gene: TRBD1
j_gene: TRBJ1-5
len: 15
abundance: NA
v_gene: TRBV20-1
CDR3nt: TGCAGTGCTTCCGGGACAGGAGTTAGCAATCAGCCCCAACATTTT
CDR3aa: CSASGTGVSNQPQHF

d_gene: NA
j_gene: TRBJ1-2
len: 16
abundance: NA
v_gene: TRBV19
CDR3nt: TGTGCCAGTAGGGAGACCGGGACACCAACAAACTATGGCTACACCTTC
CDR3aa: CASRETGTPTNYGYTF

d_gene: NA
j_gene: TRBJ2-6
len: 15
abundance: NA
v_gene: TRBV7-2
CDR3nt: TGTGCCAGCACCCAAGGGGGCTCTGGGGCCAACGTCCTGACTTTC
CDR3aa: CASTQGGSGANVLTF

d_gene: NA
j_gene: TRBJ2-1
len: 13
abundance: NA
v_gene: TRBV7-8
CDR3nt: TGTGCCAGCAGCTTAGGGCCGAGGGATGAGCAGTTCTTC
CDR3aa: CASSLGPRDEQFF

d_gene: TRBD2
j_gene: TRBJ2-3
len: 17
abundance: many
v_gene: TRBV10-3
CDR3nt: TGTGCCATCAGTTTAGGGCTGACTAGCGGGGGCACAGATACGCAGTATTTT
CDR3aa: CAISLGLTSGGTDTQYF

d_gene: NA
j_gene: TRBJ2-7
len: 15
abundance: many
v_gene: TRBV5-8
CDR3nt: TGTGCCAGCAGCTTGGCGCCCGCTCCCGTCTACGAGCAGTACTTC
CDR3aa: CASSLAPAPVYEQYF

d_gene: NA
j_gene: TRBJ2-1
len: 18
abundance: few
v_gene: TRBV11-3
CDR3nt: TGTGCCAGCAGTCTGACTTGGGGTCACAGTAGTCGCTACAATGAGCAGTTCTTC
CDR3aa: CASSLTWGHSSRYNEQFF

d_gene: NA
j_gene: TRBJ2-5
len: 11
abundance: many
v_gene: TRBV28
CDR3nt: TGTGTAACCGGGTCCTCAGAGACCCAGTACTTC
CDR3aa: CVTGSSETQYF

d_gene: TRBD1
j_gene: TRBJ1-1
len: 17
abundance: many
v_gene: TRBV4-3
CDR3nt: TGCGCCAGCAGCCTTCTTTACCGCCGGGACAGGAACACTGAAGCTTTCTTT
CDR3aa: CASSLLYRRDRNTEAFF

d_gene: NA
j_gene: TRBJ1-2
len: 10
abundance: NA
v_gene: TRBV29-1
CDR3nt: TGCAGCGTCGGGCTAGGTGGCTACACCTTC
CDR3aa: CSVGLGGYTF

d_gene: TRBD2
j_gene: TRBJ2-5
len: 16
abundance: NA
v_gene: TRBV5-1
CDR3nt: TGCGCCAGCAGCTCGGGACTAGCGGGAGGAGTGGAGACCCAGTACTTC
CDR3aa: CASSSGLAGGVETQYF

d_gene: NA
j_gene: TRBJ2-5
len: 16
abundance: few
v_gene: TRBV7-9
CDR3nt: TGTGCCAGCAGCTCCTGGATCGGGGTTTTCACGGAGACCCAGTACTTC
CDR3aa: CASSSWIGVFTETQYF

d_gene: TRBD1
j_gene: TRBJ1-2
len: 16
abundance: few
v_gene: TRBV20-1
CDR3nt: TGCAGTGCTAGTGGACGTACAGGGGAAGTAAACTATGGCTACACCTTC
CDR3aa: CSASGRTGEVNYGYTF

d_gene: NA
j_gene: TRBJ2-3
len: 13
abundance: NA
v_gene: TRBV29-1
CDR3nt: TGCAGCGTTGACCACCAGAGCACAGATACGCAGTATTTT
CDR3aa: CSVDHQSTDTQYF

d_gene: TRBD1
j_gene: TRBJ2-2
len: 15
abundance: few
v_gene: TRBV4-3
CDR3nt: TGCGCCAGCCACGATGGACAGGGAGAGACCGGGGAGCTGTTTTTT
CDR3aa: CASHDGQGETGELFF

d_gene: NA
j_gene: TRBJ1-1
len: 11
abundance: NA
v_gene: TRBV2
CDR3nt: TGTGCCAGCAGCGAAGGGGCAGGAAGGTTCTTT
CDR3aa: CASSEGAGRFF

d_gene: NA
j_gene: TRBJ2-5
len: 16
abundance: many
v_gene: TRBV5-1
CDR3nt: TGCGCCAGCAGCTCATCCGGCGGGGTGGCGGAAGAGACCCAGTACTTC
CDR3aa: CASSSSGGVAEETQYF

d_gene: NA
j_gene: TRBJ2-3
len: 12
abundance: many
v_gene: TRBV7-8
CDR3nt: TGTGCCAGCAGCTTAGGGCTTTCCCCGCAGTATTTT
CDR3aa: CASSLGLSPQYF

d_gene: NA
j_gene: TRBJ2-1
len: 14
abundance: many
v_gene: TRBV12-3/TRBV12-4
CDR3nt: TGTGCCAGCAGTCTTTATGCTCGTACGAATGAGCAGTTCTTC
CDR3aa: CASSLYARTNEQFF

d_gene: NA
j_gene: TRBJ2-7
len: 14
abundance: many
v_gene: TRBV28
CDR3nt: TGTGCCAGCAGTTTGAAACTTAGGTCCTACGAGCAGTACTTC
CDR3aa: CASSLKLRSYEQYF

d_gene: NA
j_gene: TRBJ1-6
len: 13
abundance: NA
v_gene: TRBV20-1
CDR3nt: TGCAGTGCTGCCCAGGGAGACGGATCACCCCTCCACTTT
CDR3aa: CSAAQGDGSPLHF

d_gene: NA
j_gene: TRBJ2-2
len: 15
abundance: NA
v_gene: TRBV6-1
CDR3nt: TGTGCCAGCAGTCCCCAAACGGCACATACCGGGGAGCTGTTTTTT
CDR3aa: CASSPQTAHTGELFF

d_gene: TRBD2
j_gene: TRBJ2-2
len: 16
abundance: few
v_gene: TRBV24-1
CDR3nt: TGTGCCACCAGTGATTGGGAGCGGGGGAACACCGGGGAGCTGTTTTTT
CDR3aa: CATSDWERGNTGELFF